Shown below are 19 T cell receptor beta chains from a single sample sequenced in a study of CD8+ T cells in alopecia areata. Researchers sorted pooled cutaneous lymph node cells on the basis of CD4, CD8alpha, NKG2D, NKG2ACE and other markers. Extraction and reverse transcription of RNA yielded cDNA as the sequencing template. Method: immunoSEQ multiplex PCR; TCRdb's copy keeps in-frame clones and lacks some. There are approximately 300,000 clones in the sample, none observed a single time. Sequenced sample: CD4+ T cells sorted from a lymph node. The origin of the receptors is a C3H/HeJ mouse with alopecia areata. This line is of MHC haplotype H2-k.

The table lists this clone with a few counts. Here the gene names and germline are mouse. CDR3 DNA, as far as it was read: TGTGCCAGCAGCCAAGATCAGGGGGCGAACTATGCT. This sequence encodes CASSQDQGANYA. The entire CDR3 protein is CASSQDQGANYAEQFF. V is TRBV5 and J is TRBJ2-1; 8 bases line up with TRBD1. The read terminates 4 residues ahead of where the CDR3 ends, so the germline J gene completes it. The CDR3 is 16 residues long. With 0 bases clipped from V and 1 base from J, the junction kept 2 bases outside the gene matches. Looked up from germline, CDR1 is LGHNA and CDR2 is YNLKQL (reference sequence).

Regarding this clone: Genes and germline come from the mouse. The CDR3 reads CASSALSWGANTGQLYF. CDR3 DNA (partial): TGTGCCAGCAGTGCTCTTTCCTGGGGGGCAAACACCGGG. The J gene is TRBJ2-2, the V gene TRBV13-3, with TRBD2 matching 8 bases. The DNA ends 4 residues before the CDR3 does, and the rest of the CDR3 is filled in from the germline J gene. Per germline, CDR1 NNHDY and CDR2 SYVADS. The V segment lost 3 bases and the J segment 0 bases; nucleotides outside the gene matches: 7. The CDR3 totals 17 residues.

Concerning this clone: Gene names are the mouse ones. The read finishes 4 residues shy of the CDR3 end, and the germline J gene is used to complete it. J is TRBJ2-5 and V is TRBV1; D gene unclear. The V gene's germline CDR1 is NSQYPW and CDR2 LRSPGD (reference sequence). V was shortened by 3 bases and J by 0 bases, with 4 bases between the two germline ends. CDR3 length: 13 amino acids. The sequenced CDR3 bases are TGCACCTGCAGTGCCTTTAACCAAGAC. It encodes CTCSAFNQD. The entire CDR3 sequence reads CTCSAFNQDTQYF. The full variable domain, its missing parts supplied by reference TRBV1 and TRBJ2-5, is VTLLEQNPRWRLVPRGQAVNLRCILKNSQYPWMSWYQQDLQKQLQWLFTLRSPGDKEVKSLPGADYLATRVTDTELRLQVANMSQGRTLYCTCSAFNQDTQYFGPGTRLLVL.

This clone has a handful of counts. Gene names are mouse gene names. The CDR3 goes on 4 residues after the read ends, and that part is filled in from the germline J gene. This chain uses TRBV19 with TRBJ2-7, with a tentative D call TRBD2 (5 bases). The germline V gene has CDR1 FNHDT and CDR2 SITEND (reference sequence). V lost 3 bases to trimming and J lost 0 bases, with 7 bases between them. This CDR3 contains 13 residues. The CDR3 sequence: CASSTWVSYEQYF. The CDR3 DNA, read in part, is TGTGCCAGCAGTACCTGGGTCTCCTAT. Together with reference TRBV19 and TRBJ2-7, the CDR3 gives the full variable domain: GGIITQTPKFLIGQEGQKLTLKCQQNFNHDTMYWYRQDSGKGLRLIYYSITENDLQKGDLSEGYDASREKKSSFSLTVTSAQKNEMAVFLCASSTWVSYEQYFGPGTRLTVL.

This clone was detected a few times. Mouse gene names and germline throughout. The read is 4 residues too short to cover the CDR3 end, so that end is filled in from the germline J gene. V is TRBV19 and J is TRBJ1-2, with 7 positions matching TRBD1. This CDR3 is built from 14 residues. Unmatched junction bases numbered 5, after V lost 2 bases and J lost 4 bases. Germline V gives CDR1 FNHDT, CDR2 SITEND (reference sequence). Here the CDR3 reads CASSMRGGGSDYTF. Partial CDR3 DNA: TGTGCCAGCAGTATGAGAGGGGGCGGCTCC.

As concerns this clone: Gene names and germline refer to mouse. The CDR3 end falls 4 residues outside the read, so it is completed with the germline J gene. The rearrangement uses TRBV13-1 and TRBJ1-2; 7 bases fit TRBD1. The germline V gene encodes CDR1 NSHNY and CDR2 SYGAGN. CDR3 length equals 14 residues. Trimming cost V 3 bases and J 0 bases; bases outside gene matches: 2. CDR3 DNA, as far as it was read: TGTGCCAGCAGTGCAGACAGGGCAAACTCC. This codes for CASSADRANS. The CDR3, in full, reads CASSADRANSDYTF.

On this clone itself: The listed genes are named as in mouse. The read halts 4 residues ahead of the CDR3 end, with the missing end drawn from the germline J gene. V is TRBV13-1 and J is TRBJ1-2, with 7 positions matching TRBD1. Germline loops: CDR1 NSHNY, CDR2 SYGAGN. The CDR3 runs to 14 residues. Trimming removed 3 bases from V and 3 bases from J; junction bases left unmatched: 5. CDR3 DNA, as far as it was read: TGTGCCAGCAGTGTGACAGGGATGGACTCC. This sequence encodes CASSVTGMDS. The entire CDR3 reads CASSVTGMDSDYTF.

In the case of this clone: These gene names are mouse names. The DNA ends 4 residues before the CDR3 does, and the rest of the CDR3 is filled in from the germline J gene. Within the sample, other DNA sequences also encode this same CDR3. The rearrangement links TRBV19 to TRBJ2-5; 9 positions agree with TRBD1. This CDR3 is built from 13 residues. Per germline, CDR1 FNHDT and CDR2 SITEND (reference sequence). CDR3 loop: CASSRQGEDTQYF. The sequenced part of the CDR3 DNA is TGTGCCAGCAGCAGACAGGGGGAAGAC.

The table lists this clone with many counts. Mouse gene names and germline throughout. The read ends 4 residues early relative to the CDR3; the germline J gene fills the gap. The sample contains more than one DNA sequence encoding this CDR3. The chain couples TRBV5 to TRBJ2-7, with 7 bases that match TRBD1. The length of the CDR3 is 14 residues. Germline CDR1 and CDR2: LGHNA and YNLKQL (reference sequence). J was trimmed by 0 bases and V by 4 bases; bases with no gene match: 3. The CDR3 protein is CASSPRDSSYEQYF. The CDR3 bases that were read are TGTGCCAGCAGCCCCCGGGACAGCTCCTAT.

This clone was observed a handful of times. The gene names here belong to mouse. The CDR3 end lies 4 residues beyond the end of the read and is filled in from the germline J gene. Other DNA sequences in this specimen translate into the identical CDR3. The rearrangement links TRBV13-3 to TRBJ2-3; 9 positions agree with TRBD1. This CDR3 is built from 14 residues. Germline loops: CDR1 NNHDY, CDR2 SYVADS. The V segment lost 4 bases and the J segment 3 bases; nucleotides outside the gene matches: 3. CDR3 DNA (partial): TGTGCCAGCAGTCCGGGACAGGGCGCAGAA. Translation gives CASSPGQGAE. The entire CDR3 protein reads CASSPGQGAETLYF.

About this clone itself: Genes and germline are mouse. The read terminates 3 residues before the CDR3 end, so the remaining end is supplied by the germline J gene. The J gene is TRBJ1-6, the V gene TRBV13-1, with a tentative D call TRBD1 (6 bases). TRBJ1-6 falls under the ORF class, with uncertain function. Trimming shortened V by 0 bases and J by 6 bases, and 13 bases separated the two germline ends. Germline CDR1 and CDR2: NSHNY and SYGAGN. CDR3 length equals 16 residues. CDR3 DNA (partial): TGTGCCAGCAGTGATGTTGGGGGGGCGCGTAATTCGCCC. Its translation: CASSDVGGARNSP. The full CDR3 protein is CASSDVGGARNSPLYF.

Remarks on this clone: Gene names are the mouse ones. The sequence runs out 4 residues before the end of the CDR3; the remainder is reconstructed from the germline J gene. In the same sample, other DNA sequences code for this CDR3. V and J are TRBV13-2 and TRBJ1-1, with D maybe TRBD1 (6 bases). This CDR3 is built from 13 residues. CDR1 and CDR2 from the germline V gene are NNHNN and SYGAGS (reference sequence). CDR3 region: CASGDAGQTEVFF. The part of the CDR3 DNA that was read is TGTGCCAGCGGTGATGCCGGACAGACA.

This clone appeared a few times. The germline and genes are mouse ones. Read sequence stops 4 residues before the CDR3 end, and the germline J gene provides the missing end. This same CDR3 is encoded by further DNA sequences in the sample. The chain is built from TRBV31 and TRBJ1-1; perhaps TRBD1 as D (6 bases). The CDR3 runs to 14 residues. Germline V CDR1 and CDR2: GKSSPN, SITVG. Trimming took 0 bases from V and 0 from J, leaving 8 bases between them. The chain's CDR3 is CAWSLGQANTEVFF. CDR3 DNA, as far as it was read: TGTGCCTGGAGTCTGGGACAAGCAAACACA. Complete variable domain (other parts from reference TRBV31 and TRBJ1-1): AQTIHQWPVAEIKAVGSPLSLGCTIKGKSSPNLYWYWQATGGTLQQLFYSITVGQVESVVQLNLSASRPKDDQFILSTEKLLLSHSGFYLCAWSLGQANTEVFFGKGTRLTVV.

There are a few counts of this clone. Gene names denote mouse genes. The read stops 4 residues short of the end of the CDR3; the missing end is completed from the germline J gene. The chain carries TRBV14 and TRBJ2-1; 9 bases fit TRBD1. J was trimmed by 4 bases and V by 0 bases; bases with no gene match: 5. Germline values: CDR1 SGHDT, CDR2 FRDEAV. The CDR3 totals 16 residues. CDR3 DNA (partial): TGTGCCAGCAGTTTCTTCAGGGACAGGGTTTATGCT. Its protein product is CASSFFRDRVYA. The complete CDR3 sequence is CASSFFRDRVYAEQFF.

Turning to this clone: The gene names given are mouse names. The CDR3 end falls 4 residues outside the read, so it is completed with the germline J gene. This CDR3 is also generated by other DNA sequences in the sample. The chain employs TRBV5 and TRBJ2-1; maybe TRBD1 (6 bases). The CDR3 covers 15 residues. V was clipped by 1 base and J by 3 bases, with 10 bases between them. Germline CDR1 is LGHNA and CDR2 is YNLKQL (reference sequence). Partial CDR3 DNA: TGTGCCAGCAGCCAAGTCCGGGACATCTATGCT. This sequence encodes CASSQVRDIYA. The CDR3 in its entirety is CASSQVRDIYAEQFF.

This clone was detected only a few times. Gene names are the mouse ones. Coverage ceases 4 residues before the CDR3 finishes, and the germline J gene fills in the end. The genes are TRBV5 and TRBJ2-3, with TRBD1 matching over 11 bases. The CDR3 totals 17 residues. Per germline, CDR1 LGHNA and CDR2 YNLKQL (reference sequence). The J segment lost 0 bases and the V segment lost 5 bases, leaving 7 bases of the junction unmatched. Partial CDR3 DNA: TGTGCCAGCAGCTCGGACAGGGGGCTCTCTAGTGCAGAA. It encodes CASSSDRGLSSAE. The entire CDR3 protein is CASSSDRGLSSAETLYF.

This clone was seen more than once but under ten times. Each gene name is a mouse one. The read ends 4 residues shy of where the CDR3 ends; the end is completed using the germline J gene. The V and J genes are TRBV1 and TRBJ1-2; possible D gene TRBD1, 6 bases. This CDR3 is 16 amino acids long. Germline CDR1 and CDR2: NSQYPW and LRSPGD (reference sequence). V shed 0 bases and J shed 0 bases, with 11 bases lying between them. This CDR3 reads CTCSAEPGQSNSDYTF. The CDR3 DNA, read in part, is TGCACCTGCAGTGCAGAACCGGGACAATCAAACTCC.

Comment on this clone: The genes and germline here are from mouse. With the read ending 4 residues before the CDR3 end, the germline J gene is used to fill in that end. The gene calls are TRBV19 and TRBJ2-2, with TRBD1 as a possible D gene (5 bases). Germline V gene lookup returns CDR1 FNHDT and CDR2 SITEND (reference sequence). V was pared by 1 base and J by 6 bases, with 10 bases between. The CDR3 length is 14 residues. The chain's CDR3 is CASSISDSAGQLYF. The CDR3 DNA, read in part, is TGTGCCAGCAGTATATCAGACAGCGCCGGG.

This clone was detected a few times. Germline and genes: mouse. The read comes to an end 4 residues before the CDR3 does, leaving the germline J gene to fill in the end. V and J are TRBV19 and TRBJ2-1; 9 nucleotides line up with TRBD1. Germline CDR1 reads FNHDT; CDR2 reads SITEND (reference sequence). The CDR3 is 14 residues long. CDR3 DNA (partial): TGTGCCAGCAGTATAAGGACAGGGGAGGCT. This translates into CASSIRTGEA. In full, the CDR3 is CASSIRTGEAEQFF.